Given below is one T cell receptor beta chain in context. What it binds is unknown. The sample belongs to a study of vaccination effects on CD4 cells after COVID-19. Whole-study context: Participants were given two doses of BNT162b2 or mRNA-1273 vaccine. Among convalescent patients, two provided samples 16 days and one week before vaccination.

Here immunoSEQ multiplex PCR was the method, and the copy in TCRdb shows in-frame clones only, minus some. This repertoire shows about 24,000 clones, 76% found once; its top ten account for roughly 15%. Antigen-specific CD4+ T cells were first expanded with viral peptide pools by the ViraFEST assay and only then sequenced. Investigators separated out CD4+ T cells once around 10 days of culture had passed. This person caught SARS-CoV-2 sometime from March to December 2020, and PCR testing confirmed the infection. Germline V gene lookup returns CDR1 SQVTM and CDR2 ANQGSEA. This CDR3 has 11 residues. With V trimmed by 6 bases and J by 6 bases, 3 bases remained unmatched.

The TCR was taken from a human donor who had a prior SARS-CoV-2 infection. The specimen was CD4+ T cells from PBMCs cultured with SARS-CoV-2 spike peptides, collected before COVID-19 vaccination. This chain connects TRBV29-1 to TRBJ2-7; 9 bases are shared with TRBD1. The CDR3 is CSVNRGPEQYF. The CDR3 nucleotides are TGCAGCGTAAACAGGGGGCCCGAGCAGTACTTC.